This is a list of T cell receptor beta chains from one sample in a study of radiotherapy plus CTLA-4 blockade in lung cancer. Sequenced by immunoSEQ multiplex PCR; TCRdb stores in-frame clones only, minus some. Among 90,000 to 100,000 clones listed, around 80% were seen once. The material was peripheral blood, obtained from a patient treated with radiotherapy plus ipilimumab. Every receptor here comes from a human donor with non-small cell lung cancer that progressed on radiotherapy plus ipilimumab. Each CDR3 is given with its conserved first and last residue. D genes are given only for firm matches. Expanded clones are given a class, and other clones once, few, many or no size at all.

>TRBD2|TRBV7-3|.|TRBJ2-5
CASSSTSGSGETQYF
TGTGCCAGCAGCTCGACTAGCGGGAGTGGTGAGACCCAGTACTTC
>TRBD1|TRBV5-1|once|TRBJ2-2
CASSLQGPGELFF
TGCGCCAGCAGCTTACAGGGGCCCGGGGAGCTGTTTTTT
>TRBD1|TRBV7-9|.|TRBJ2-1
CASSRKGADNEQFF
TGTGCCAGCAGCCGAAAGGGGGCGGACAATGAGCAGTTCTTC
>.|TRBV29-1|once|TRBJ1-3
CSVEGQGRAGGNTIYF
TGCAGCGTTGAAGGGCAGGGAAGGGCTGGGGGAAACACCATATATTTT
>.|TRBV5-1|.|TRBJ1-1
CASSLIRDRIEAFF
TGCGCCAGCAGCTTGATCAGGGACCGAATTGAAGCTTTCTTT
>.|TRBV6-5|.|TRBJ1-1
CASSTNIMNTEAFF
TGTGCCAGCAGCACCAATATCATGAACACTGAAGCTTTCTTT
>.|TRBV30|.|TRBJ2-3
CAWSTNQADTQYF
TGTGCCTGGAGTACTAATCAAGCAGATACGCAGTATTTT
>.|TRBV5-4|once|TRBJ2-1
CASSFGGRTVGQFF
TGTGCCAGCAGCTTTGGGGGGAGAACCGTTGGGCAGTTCTTC
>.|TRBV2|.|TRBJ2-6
CASTERFAGANVLTF
TGTGCCAGCACGGAGAGGTTCGCTGGGGCCAACGTCCTGACTTTC
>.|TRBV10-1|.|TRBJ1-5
CASNRTDSNQPQHF
TGCGCCAGCAACCGGACAGATAGCAATCAGCCCCAGCATTTT
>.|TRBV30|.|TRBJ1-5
CAWSWDGGPQHF
TGTGCCTGGAGTTGGGACGGGGGGCCCCAGCATTTT
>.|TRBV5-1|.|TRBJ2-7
CASTQQGSRSEQYF
TGCGCCAGCACCCAACAAGGATCACGATCCGAGCAGTACTTC
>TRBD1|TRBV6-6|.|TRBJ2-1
CASTFIGQGYNEQFF
TGTGCCAGCACGTTTATAGGACAGGGATACAATGAGCAGTTCTTC
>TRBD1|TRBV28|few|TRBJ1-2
CASSLGTGLNYGYTF
TGTGCCAGCAGTTTGGGGACAGGACTTAACTATGGCTACACCTTC
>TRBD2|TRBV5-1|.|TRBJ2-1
CASSQRLAGGPEEFF
TGCGCCAGCAGCCAAAGACTAGCGGGAGGGCCCGAGGAGTTCTTC
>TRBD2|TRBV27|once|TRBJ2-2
CASSLKSASSGLARELFF
TGTGCCAGCAGTTTAAAGAGTGCTTCTAGCGGGTTGGCACGTGAGCTGTTTTTT
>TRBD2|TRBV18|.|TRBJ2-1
CASSPGLAGVGNEQFF
TGTGCCAGCTCACCGGGACTAGCGGGAGTCGGTAATGAGCAGTTCTTC
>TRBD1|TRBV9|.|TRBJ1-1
CASSAASGTGGRTEAFF
TGTGCCAGCAGCGCCGCATCAGGGACAGGGGGTCGGACTGAAGCTTTCTTT
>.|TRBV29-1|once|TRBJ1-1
CSVALNTEAFF
TGCAGCGTTGCTCTGAACACTGAAGCTTTCTTT
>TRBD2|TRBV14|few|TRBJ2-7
CASSQGLAGVDEQYF
TGTGCCAGCAGCCAAGGGCTAGCGGGAGTTGACGAGCAGTACTTC
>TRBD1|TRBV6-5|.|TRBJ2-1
CASRRQGITNNEQFF
TGTGCCAGCAGACGACAGGGGATTACGAACAATGAGCAGTTCTTC
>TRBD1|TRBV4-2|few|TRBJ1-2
CASSQDLGVRQGADGYTF
TGTGCCAGCAGCCAAGATCTAGGGGTTCGACAGGGGGCGGATGGCTACACCTTC
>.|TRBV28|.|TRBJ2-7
CASSPQTKSYEQYF
TGTGCCAGCAGTCCGCAGACAAAATCCTACGAGCAGTACTTC
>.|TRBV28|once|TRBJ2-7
CASSLNPRGIPSYEQYF
TGTGCCAGCAGTTTAAACCCAAGGGGGATCCCCTCCTACGAGCAGTACTTC
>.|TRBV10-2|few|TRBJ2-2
CASHPQYTGELFF
TGCGCCAGCCATCCCCAGTACACCGGGGAGCTGTTTTTT
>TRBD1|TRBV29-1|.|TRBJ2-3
CSVRRQGTDTQYF
TGCAGCGTCCGGAGACAGGGGACAGATACGCAGTATTTT
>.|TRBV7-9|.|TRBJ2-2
CASSLWSGELFF
TGTGCCAGCAGCTTATGGTCCGGGGAGCTGTTTTTT
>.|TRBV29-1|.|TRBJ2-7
CSVEQGNSYEQYF
TGCAGCGTTGAACAGGGCAACTCCTACGAGCAGTACTTC
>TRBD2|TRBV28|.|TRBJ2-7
CASSSLGASGYEQYF
TGTGCCAGCAGTTCCCTCGGAGCTAGCGGTTACGAGCAGTACTTC
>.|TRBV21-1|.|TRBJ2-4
CASSRALRGSGTKNIQYF
TGTGCCAGCAGCAGAGCACTACGCGGGTCCGGGACCAAAAACATTCAGTACTTC
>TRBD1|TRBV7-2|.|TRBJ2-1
CASSSPGQGDNEQFF
TGTGCCAGCAGTTCCCCGGGACAGGGGGATAATGAGCAGTTCTTC
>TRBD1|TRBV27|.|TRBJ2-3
CASSRQGLYTDTQYF
TGTGCCAGCAGTAGACAGGGCCTCTACACAGATACGCAGTATTTT
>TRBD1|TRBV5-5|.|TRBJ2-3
CASSSPTGQGTDTQYF
TGTGCCAGCAGCTCCCCGACGGGACAGGGAACAGATACGCAGTATTTT
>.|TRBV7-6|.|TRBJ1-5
CASGTMGQPQHF
TGTGCCAGCGGAACTATGGGGCAGCCCCAGCATTTT
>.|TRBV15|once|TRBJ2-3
CAPPERGTDTQYF
TGTGCCCCGCCCGAGCGGGGCACAGATACGCAGTATTTT
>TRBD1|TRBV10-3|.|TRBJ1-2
CAISGDRGVEGYTF
TGTGCCATCAGTGGGGACAGGGGGGTAGAGGGCTACACCTTC
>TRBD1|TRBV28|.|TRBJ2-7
CASSYPGQGSHEQYF
TGTGCCAGCAGTTATCCGGGACAGGGTTCGCACGAGCAGTACTTC
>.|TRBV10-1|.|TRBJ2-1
CASSAYNEQFF
TGCGCCAGCAGTGCCTACAATGAGCAGTTCTTC
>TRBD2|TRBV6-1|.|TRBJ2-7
CASRGGGVHEQYF
TGTGCCAGCAGGGGGGGAGGGGTCCACGAGCAGTACTTC
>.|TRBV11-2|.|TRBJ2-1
CASSYASLWNEQFF
TGTGCCAGCAGCTATGCTAGCCTTTGGAATGAGCAGTTCTTC
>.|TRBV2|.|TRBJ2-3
CASSETASTDTQYF
TGTGCCAGCAGTGAAACGGCTTCCACAGATACGCAGTATTTT
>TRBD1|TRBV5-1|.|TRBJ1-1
CASSLQTGPNTEAFF
TGCGCCAGCAGCTTACAGACAGGGCCGAACACTGAAGCTTTCTTT
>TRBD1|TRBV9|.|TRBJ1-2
CASSALGQLQGYTF
TGTGCCAGCAGCGCCCTGGGACAGCTTCAGGGCTACACCTTC
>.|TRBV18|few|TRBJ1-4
CASSLSGFLSATNEKLFF
TGTGCCAGCTCACTATCGGGATTTTTATCGGCAACTAATGAAAAACTGTTTTTT
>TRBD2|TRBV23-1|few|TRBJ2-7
CASSSGTPYEQYF
TGCGCCAGCTCTAGCGGGACGCCCTACGAGCAGTACTTC
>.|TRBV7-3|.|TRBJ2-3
CASSLDELDTQYF
TGTGCCAGCAGCCTGGACGAATTAGATACGCAGTATTTT
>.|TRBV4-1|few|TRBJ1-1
CASSQAPTPNTEAFF
TGCGCCAGCAGCCAGGCCCCCACCCCGAACACTGAAGCTTTCTTT
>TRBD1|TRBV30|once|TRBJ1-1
CAWRGQGPTEAFF
TGTGCCTGGAGGGGACAGGGCCCCACTGAAGCTTTCTTT
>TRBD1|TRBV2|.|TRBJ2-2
CASRETGMHTGELFF
TGTGCCAGCAGGGAGACAGGGATGCACACCGGGGAGCTGTTTTTT
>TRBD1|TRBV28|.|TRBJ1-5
CASSWTGGNQPQHF
TGTGCCAGCAGCTGGACAGGGGGCAATCAGCCCCAGCATTTT
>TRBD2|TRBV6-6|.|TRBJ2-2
CASSIAGVVTGELFF
TGTGCCAGCAGTATAGCGGGAGTGGTCACCGGGGAGCTGTTTTTT
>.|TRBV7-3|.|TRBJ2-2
CASSPSYGANTGELFF
TGTGCCAGCAGCCCGTCTTACGGAGCGAACACCGGGGAGCTGTTTTTT
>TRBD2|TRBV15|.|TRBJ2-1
CATSGRVVGGSVAGLGHEQFF
TGTGCCACCAGCGGCCGGGTTGTGGGAGGGAGCGTAGCGGGACTGGGTCATGAGCAGTTCTTC
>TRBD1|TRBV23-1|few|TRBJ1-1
CASRDRIGSRTEAFF
TGCGCCAGCAGGGACAGGATCGGGTCCCGAACTGAAGCTTTCTTT
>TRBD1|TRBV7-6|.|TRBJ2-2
CASSPNSPQGAKAGELFF
TGTGCCAGCAGCCCAAACTCCCCCCAGGGGGCGAAAGCCGGGGAGCTGTTTTTT
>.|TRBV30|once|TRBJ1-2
CAWSMSDGYTF
TGTGCCTGGAGTATGAGCGATGGCTACACCTTC
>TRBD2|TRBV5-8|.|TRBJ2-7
CASSPGLAAGEQYF
TGTGCCAGCAGCCCCGGACTAGCGGCTGGCGAGCAGTACTTC